This section outlines one T cell receptor beta chain sequence together with its context. The junction does not match germline at one end; this may be a read error. The data stem from a study of blood T cells in healthy people across ages. A second PCR of about 7 to 12 cycles used a sample-barcoded 5' primer and a J-beta primer mix. Every single cDNA molecule received a tag from a template-switch adaptor with 12 random nucleotides. TCRdb analysed the 5' RACE reads with MiXCR anew, one entry per CDR3 protein. The sample has around 800,000 distinct CDR3 sequences; about 59% are singletons. CDR1 SGHTA and CDR2 FQGNSA come from the germline V gene. CDR3 length equals 11 residues. Extracted total RNA amounted to at least 5.5 micrograms for each sample.

The chain has TRBV7-2 and TRBJ1-2; D unresolved. The source of this sequence is a man aged 25 to 45 in good health. Specimen: blood. The CDR3 bases are TGTGCCAGCAACTTAGGAGGTGGCTACACCTTC. It specifies CASNLGGGYTF.